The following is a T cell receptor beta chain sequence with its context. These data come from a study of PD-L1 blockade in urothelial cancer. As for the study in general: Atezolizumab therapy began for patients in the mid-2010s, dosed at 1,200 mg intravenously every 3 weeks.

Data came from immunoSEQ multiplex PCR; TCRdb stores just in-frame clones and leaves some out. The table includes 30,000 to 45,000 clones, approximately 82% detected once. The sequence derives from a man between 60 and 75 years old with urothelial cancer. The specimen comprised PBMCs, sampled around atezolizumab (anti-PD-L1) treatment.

The CDR3 bases are TGTGCCAGCAGTAGCGGGCTCAGCTCCTACAATGAGCAGTTCTTC. Its translation is CASSSGLSSYNEQFF. J is TRBJ2-1 and V is TRBV6-5; tentatively, D is TRBD2 (6 bases). The CDR3 sequence is 15 residues long. V was cut by 5 bases and J by 0 bases, with 11 bases left in between. CDR1 is MNHEY and CDR2 is SVGAGI in the germline V gene.